Only one count was recorded for the clone carrying this T cell receptor beta chain. A read error may produce the germline difference seen at one junction end. The CDR3 is 17 residues long. Germline values: CDR1 MNHNY, CDR2 SVGAGI (reference sequence). The researchers produced TCR beta cDNA from approximately 540 ng total RNA with a constant-region primer. Three nested multiplex PCR rounds, a slightly modified ARM-PCR, produced the libraries for TCR beta. Each of the first two PCR rounds ran approximately 9 cycles with TRBV1-TRBV30 forward and C-beta reverse primers. TCRdb redid the calling of the multiplex PCR reads with MiXCR, one entry per CDR3 protein. The data hold about 75,000 distinct CDR3 sequences, with roughly two thirds observed a single time. Investigators took RNA and DNA out together from approximately 22-30 mg of unsorted bulk tissue. This sample stems from a study of tumor-infiltrating lymphocytes in primary liver carcinoma.

Sequences were obtained from tumor-adjacent normal liver tissue. The TCR originated in a man aged 40-49 years with primary liver carcinoma and hepatitis B virus infection. The chain employs TRBV6-6 and TRBJ1-4, with 8 bases fitting TRBD1. The CDR3 spells CASNYAAGGPPNEKLFF. The DNA for the CDR3 is TGTGCCAGCAATTACGCGGCAGGGGGCCCTCCTAATGAAAAACTGTTTTTT.